The sequence of this T cell receptor beta chain was determined in a study of blood T cells in healthy people across ages. This clonotype appeared a few times. The CDR3 extends over 14 amino acids. The V end was cut by 3 bases, the J end by 1 base, with 10 bases between. Germline V CDR1 and CDR2: SGHRS, YFSETQ. For the second PCR, which ran for about 6 to 11 cycles, a sample-barcoded 5' primer and a J-beta primer mix were used. A template-switch adaptor containing 12 random nucleotides labeled each cDNA molecule. TCRdb independently ran MiXCR on the 5' RACE reads; one entry per CDR3 protein. Here the sample spans roughly 500,000 distinct CDR3 sequences, 24% being singletons. Per sample, extraction of total RNA gave at least 6 micrograms in every case. The same data also went into a second study, on T cells of mothers and their children.

This clonotype originated in a boy between 10 and 17 years old in good health. Sequenced sample: blood. This chain links TRBV5-1 with TRBJ1-1; no firm D call. The CDR3 here is CASSSSGENTEAFF. CDR3 bases: TGCGCCAGCAGCTCCTCGGGCGAGAACACTGAAGCTTTCTTT.